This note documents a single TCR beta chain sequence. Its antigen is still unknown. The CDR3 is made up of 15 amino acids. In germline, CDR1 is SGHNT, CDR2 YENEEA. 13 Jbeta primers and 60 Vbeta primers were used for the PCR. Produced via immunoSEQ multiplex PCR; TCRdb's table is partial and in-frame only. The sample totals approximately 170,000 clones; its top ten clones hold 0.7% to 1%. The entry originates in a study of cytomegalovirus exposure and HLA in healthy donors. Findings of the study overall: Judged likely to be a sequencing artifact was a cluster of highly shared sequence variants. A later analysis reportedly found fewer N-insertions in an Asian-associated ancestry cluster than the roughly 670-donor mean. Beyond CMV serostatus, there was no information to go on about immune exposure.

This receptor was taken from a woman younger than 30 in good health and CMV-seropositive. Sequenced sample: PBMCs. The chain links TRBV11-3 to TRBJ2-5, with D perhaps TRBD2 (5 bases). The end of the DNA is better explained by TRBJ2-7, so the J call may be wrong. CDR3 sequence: CASSLEPEGSYEQYF. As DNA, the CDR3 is TGTGCCAGCAGCTTAGAGCCAGAGGGCTCCTACGAGCAGTACTTC.